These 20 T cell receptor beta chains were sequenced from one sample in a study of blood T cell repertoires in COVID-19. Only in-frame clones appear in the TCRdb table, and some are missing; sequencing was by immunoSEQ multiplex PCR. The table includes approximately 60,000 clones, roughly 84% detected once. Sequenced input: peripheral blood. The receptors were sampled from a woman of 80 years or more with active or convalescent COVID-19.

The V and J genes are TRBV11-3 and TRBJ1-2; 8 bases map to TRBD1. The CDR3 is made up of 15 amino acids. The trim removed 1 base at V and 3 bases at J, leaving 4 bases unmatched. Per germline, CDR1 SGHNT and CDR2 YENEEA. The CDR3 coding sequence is TGTGCCAGCAGCTTAGTCCTGGACAGGGACTATGGCTACACCTTC. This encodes CASSLVLDRDYGYTF.

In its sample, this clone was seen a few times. CDR3 sequence reads: CASSLTQGRTGSYEQYF. CDR3 nucleotides: TGTGCCAGCAGCTTAACACAGGGGCGGACCGGGTCCTACGAGCAGTACTTC. The rearrangement uses TRBV7-9 and TRBJ2-7, with TRBD1 matching 7 bases. The CDR3 extends over 17 amino acids. V was pared by 2 bases and J by 1 base, with 11 bases of the junction left unmatched. Looked up from germline, CDR1 is SEHNR and CDR2 is FQNEAQ (reference sequence).

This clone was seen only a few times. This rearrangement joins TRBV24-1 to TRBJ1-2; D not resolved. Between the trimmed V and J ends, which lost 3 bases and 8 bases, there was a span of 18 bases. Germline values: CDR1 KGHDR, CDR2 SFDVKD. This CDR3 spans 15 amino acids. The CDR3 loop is CATSDLTEGLDGYTF. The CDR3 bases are TGTGCCACCAGTGATCTGACCGAGGGATTGGACGGCTACACCTTC.

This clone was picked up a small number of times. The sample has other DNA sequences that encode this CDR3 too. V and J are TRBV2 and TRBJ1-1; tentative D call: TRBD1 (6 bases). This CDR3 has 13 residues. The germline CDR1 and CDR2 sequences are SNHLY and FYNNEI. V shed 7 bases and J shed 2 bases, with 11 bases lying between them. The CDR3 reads CASIRDTNTEAFF. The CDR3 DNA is TGTGCCAGCATACGGGACACAAACACTGAAGCTTTCTTT.

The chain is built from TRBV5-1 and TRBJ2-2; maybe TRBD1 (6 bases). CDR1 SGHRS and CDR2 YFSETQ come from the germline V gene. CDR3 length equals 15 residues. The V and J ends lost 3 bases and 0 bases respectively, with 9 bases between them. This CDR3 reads CASSSGTTNTGELFF. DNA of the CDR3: TGCGCCAGCAGCTCCGGGACAACGAACACCGGGGAGCTGTTTTTT.

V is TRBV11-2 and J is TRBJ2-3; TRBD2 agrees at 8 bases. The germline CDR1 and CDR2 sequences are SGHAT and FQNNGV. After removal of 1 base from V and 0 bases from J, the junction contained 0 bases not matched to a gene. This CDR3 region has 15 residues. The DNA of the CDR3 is TGTGCCAGCAGCTTAGCGGGGGGGAGCACAGATACGCAGTATTTT. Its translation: CASSLAGGSTDTQYF.

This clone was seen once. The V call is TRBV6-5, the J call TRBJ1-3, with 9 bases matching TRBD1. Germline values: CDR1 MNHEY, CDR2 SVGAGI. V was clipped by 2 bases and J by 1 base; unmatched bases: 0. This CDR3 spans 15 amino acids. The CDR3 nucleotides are TGTGCCAGCAGTTACGACAGGGGGTCTGGAAACACCATATATTTT. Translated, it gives CASSYDRGSGNTIYF.

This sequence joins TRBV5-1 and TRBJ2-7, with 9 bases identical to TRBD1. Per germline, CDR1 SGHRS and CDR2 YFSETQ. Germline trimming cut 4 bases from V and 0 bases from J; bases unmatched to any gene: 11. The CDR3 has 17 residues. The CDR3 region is CASSGGTGLPHSYEQYF. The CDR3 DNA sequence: TGCGCCAGCAGCGGAGGGACAGGGTTGCCCCACTCCTACGAGCAGTACTTC. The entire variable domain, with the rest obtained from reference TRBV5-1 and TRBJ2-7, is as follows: KAGVTQTPRYLIKTRGQQVTLSCSPISGHRSVSWYQQTPGQGLQFLFEYFSETQRNKGNFPGRFSGRQFSNSRSEMNVSTLELGDSALYLCASSGGTGLPHSYEQYFGPGTRLTVT.

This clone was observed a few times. The chain's CDR3 is CASSLRLGEGSPLHF. The CDR3 DNA reads as TGTGCCAGCAGCTTACGATTGGGAGAAGGTTCACCCCTCCACTTT. V is TRBV7-6 and J is TRBJ1-6; D unclear. CDR3 length: 15 residues. CDR1 and CDR2 from the germline V gene are SGHVS and FNYEAQ. The germline V and J ends were trimmed by 2 bases and 9 bases, with 14 bases remaining between them.

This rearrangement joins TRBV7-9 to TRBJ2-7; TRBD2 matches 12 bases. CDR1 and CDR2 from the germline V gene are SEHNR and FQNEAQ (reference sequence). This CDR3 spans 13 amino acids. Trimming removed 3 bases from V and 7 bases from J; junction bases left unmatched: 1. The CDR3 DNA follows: TGTGCCAGCAGCTTGGGGACTAGCGGGGAGCAGTACTTC. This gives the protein CASSLGTSGEQYF.

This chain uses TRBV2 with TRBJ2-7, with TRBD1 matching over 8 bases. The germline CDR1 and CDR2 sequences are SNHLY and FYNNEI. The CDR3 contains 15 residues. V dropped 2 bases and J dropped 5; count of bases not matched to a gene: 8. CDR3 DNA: TGTGCCAGCAGTGAAATTGGAGGACAGGGTGACGAGCAGTACTTC. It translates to CASSEIGGQGDEQYF.

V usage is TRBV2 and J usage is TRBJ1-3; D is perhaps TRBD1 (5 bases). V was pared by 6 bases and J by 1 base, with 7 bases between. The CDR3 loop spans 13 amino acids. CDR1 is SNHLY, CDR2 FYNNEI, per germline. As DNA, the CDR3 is TGTGCCAGCAGGACAGAATCTGGAAACACCATATATTTT. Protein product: CASRTESGNTIYF.

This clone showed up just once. The CDR3 DNA follows: TGCGCCAGCAGCGAACAGGGGATAGATACGCAGTATTTT. Translation gives CASSEQGIDTQYF. The chain links TRBV5-1 to TRBJ2-3; the match to TRBD1 covers 7 bases. This CDR3 is built from 13 residues. Germline assignment: CDR1 SGHRS and CDR2 YFSETQ. J was trimmed by 5 bases and V by 4 bases; bases with no gene match: 4.

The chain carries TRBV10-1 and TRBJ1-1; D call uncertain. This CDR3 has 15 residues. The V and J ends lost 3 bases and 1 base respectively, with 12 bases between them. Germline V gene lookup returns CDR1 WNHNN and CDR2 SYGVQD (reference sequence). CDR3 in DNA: TGCGCCAGCAGTGATACCGGACTAGGGAACACTGAAGCTTTCTTT. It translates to CASSDTGLGNTEAFF.

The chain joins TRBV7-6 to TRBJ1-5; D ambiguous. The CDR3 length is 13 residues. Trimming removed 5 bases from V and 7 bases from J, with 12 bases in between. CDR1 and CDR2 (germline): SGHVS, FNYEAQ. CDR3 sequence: CASSTRERQPQHF. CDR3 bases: TGTGCCAGCAGCACCCGCGAACGGCAGCCCCAGCATTTT.

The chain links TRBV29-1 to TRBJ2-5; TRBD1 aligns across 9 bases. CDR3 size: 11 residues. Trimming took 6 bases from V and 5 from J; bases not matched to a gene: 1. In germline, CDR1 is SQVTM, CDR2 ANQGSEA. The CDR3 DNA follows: TGCAGCGTCGGACAGGGGGAGACCCAGTACTTC. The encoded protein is CSVGQGETQYF. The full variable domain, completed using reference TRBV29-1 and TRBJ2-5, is SAVISQKPSRDICQRGTSLTIQCQVDSQVTMMFWYRQQPGQSLTLIATANQGSEATYESGFVIDKFPISRPNLTFSTLTVSNMSPEDSSIYLCSVGQGETQYFGPGTRLLVL.

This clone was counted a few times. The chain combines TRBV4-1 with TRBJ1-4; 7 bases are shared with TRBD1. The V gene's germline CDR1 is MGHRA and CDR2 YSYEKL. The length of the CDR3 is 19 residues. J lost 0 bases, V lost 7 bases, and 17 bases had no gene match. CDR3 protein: CASKRSGTDEWATNEKLFF. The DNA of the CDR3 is TGCGCCAGCAAGCGCTCCGGGACAGACGAGTGGGCAACTAATGAAAAACTGTTTTTT.

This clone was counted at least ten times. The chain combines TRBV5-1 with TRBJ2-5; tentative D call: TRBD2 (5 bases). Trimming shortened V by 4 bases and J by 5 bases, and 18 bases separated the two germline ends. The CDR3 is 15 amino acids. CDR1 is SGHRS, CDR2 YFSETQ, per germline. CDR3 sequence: CASSPWAIKRETQYF. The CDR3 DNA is TGCGCCAGCAGCCCGTGGGCCATTAAGCGGGAGACCCAGTACTTC.

The CDR3 region has the DNA TGTGCCAGCAGCGGCGACAGGGGGGACAGGGCTCTCAATGAGCAGTTCTTC. It yields the protein CASSGDRGDRALNEQFF. This sequence joins TRBV9 and TRBJ2-1; the match to TRBD1 covers 9 bases. After removal of 3 bases from V and 6 bases from J, the junction contained 13 bases not matched to a gene. Looked up from germline, CDR1 is SGDLS and CDR2 is YYNGEE. The CDR3 has 17 residues.

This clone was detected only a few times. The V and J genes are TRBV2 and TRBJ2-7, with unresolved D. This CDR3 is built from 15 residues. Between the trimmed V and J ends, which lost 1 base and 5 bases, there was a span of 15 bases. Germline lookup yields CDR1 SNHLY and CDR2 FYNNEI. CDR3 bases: TGTGCCAGCAGTGAAGGGGCTCGGCCGCCGGACGAGCAGTACTTC. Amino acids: CASSEGARPPDEQYF.